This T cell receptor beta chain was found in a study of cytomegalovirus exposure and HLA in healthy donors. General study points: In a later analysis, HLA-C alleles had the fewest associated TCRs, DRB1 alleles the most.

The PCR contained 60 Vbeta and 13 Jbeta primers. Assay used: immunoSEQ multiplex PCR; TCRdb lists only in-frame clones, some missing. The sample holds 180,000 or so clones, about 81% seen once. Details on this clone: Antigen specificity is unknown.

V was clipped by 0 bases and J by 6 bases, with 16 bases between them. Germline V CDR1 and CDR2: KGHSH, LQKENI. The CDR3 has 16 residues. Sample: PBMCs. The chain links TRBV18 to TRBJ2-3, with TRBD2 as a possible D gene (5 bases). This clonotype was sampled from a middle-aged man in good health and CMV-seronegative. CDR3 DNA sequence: TGTGCCAGCTCACCACCATGGTCTCGGACTGCGGATACGCAGTATTTT. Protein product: CASSPPWSRTADTQYF.